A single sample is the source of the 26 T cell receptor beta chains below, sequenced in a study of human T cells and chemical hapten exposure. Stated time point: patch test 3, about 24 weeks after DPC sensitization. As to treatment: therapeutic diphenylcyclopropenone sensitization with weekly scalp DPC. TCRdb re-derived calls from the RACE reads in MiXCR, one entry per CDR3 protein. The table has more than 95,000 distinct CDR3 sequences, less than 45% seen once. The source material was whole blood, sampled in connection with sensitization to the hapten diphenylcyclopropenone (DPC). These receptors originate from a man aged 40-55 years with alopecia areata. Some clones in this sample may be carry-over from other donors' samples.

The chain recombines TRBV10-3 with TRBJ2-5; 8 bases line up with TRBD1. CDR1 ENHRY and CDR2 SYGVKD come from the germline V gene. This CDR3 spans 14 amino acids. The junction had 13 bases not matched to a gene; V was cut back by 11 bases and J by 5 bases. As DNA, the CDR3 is TGTGCCGTAAGACCGGGACAGGCGCGCGAGACCCAGTACTTC. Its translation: CAVRPGQARETQYF.

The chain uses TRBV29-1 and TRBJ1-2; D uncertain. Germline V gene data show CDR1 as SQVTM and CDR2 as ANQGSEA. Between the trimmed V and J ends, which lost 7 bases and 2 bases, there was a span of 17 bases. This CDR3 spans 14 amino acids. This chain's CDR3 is CSALRDVTNYGYTF. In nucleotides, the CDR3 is TGCAGCGCCCTAAGGGATGTCACGAACTATGGCTACACCTTC.

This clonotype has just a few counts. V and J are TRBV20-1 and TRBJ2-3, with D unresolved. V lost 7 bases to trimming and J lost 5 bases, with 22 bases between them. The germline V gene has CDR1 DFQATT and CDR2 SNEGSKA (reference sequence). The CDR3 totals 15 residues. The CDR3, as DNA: TGCAGTGTCATCATCGTCGTCGGTAGGCTAGATACGCAGTATTTT. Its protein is CSVIIVVGRLDTQYF.

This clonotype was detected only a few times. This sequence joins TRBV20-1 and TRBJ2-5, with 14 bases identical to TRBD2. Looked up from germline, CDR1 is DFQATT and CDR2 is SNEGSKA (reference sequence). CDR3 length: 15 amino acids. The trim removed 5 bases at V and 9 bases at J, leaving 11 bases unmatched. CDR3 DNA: TGCAGTGCTCATGGGACTAGCGGGAGTTCCGCGGCCCAGTACTTC. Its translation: CSAHGTSGSSAAQYF.

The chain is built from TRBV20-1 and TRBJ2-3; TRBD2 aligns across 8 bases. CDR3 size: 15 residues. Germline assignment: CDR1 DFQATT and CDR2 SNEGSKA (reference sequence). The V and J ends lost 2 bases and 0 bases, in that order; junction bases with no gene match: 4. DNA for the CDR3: TGCAGTGCTAGAACGGAGCGGGAGAGCACAGATACGCAGTATTTT. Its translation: CSARTERESTDTQYF.

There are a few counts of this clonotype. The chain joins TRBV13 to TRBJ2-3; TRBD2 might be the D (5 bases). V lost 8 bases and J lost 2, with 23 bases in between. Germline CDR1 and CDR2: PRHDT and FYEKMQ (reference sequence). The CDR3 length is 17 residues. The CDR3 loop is CASPPAAGWGTTDTQYF. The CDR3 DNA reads TGTGCCAGCCCTCCGGCGGCGGGTTGGGGAACCACAGATACGCAGTATTTT.

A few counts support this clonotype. The chain's CDR3 is CASSEATGGGSEAFF. As DNA, the CDR3 is TGTGCCAGCAGTGAAGCGACAGGGGGCGGCTCTGAAGCTTTCTTT. The genes are TRBV6-1 and TRBJ1-1; 10 positions match TRBD1. The germline V gene encodes CDR1 MNHNS and CDR2 SASEGT. The CDR3 spans 15 residues. The trim removed 0 bases at V and 6 bases at J, leaving 4 bases unmatched.

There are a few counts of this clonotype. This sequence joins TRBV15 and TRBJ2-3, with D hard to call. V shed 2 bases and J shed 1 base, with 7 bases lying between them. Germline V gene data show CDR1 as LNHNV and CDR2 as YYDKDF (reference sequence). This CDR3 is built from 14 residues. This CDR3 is CATSRQHRTDTQYF. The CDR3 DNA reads TGTGCCACCAGCAGACAACATCGCACAGATACGCAGTATTTT.

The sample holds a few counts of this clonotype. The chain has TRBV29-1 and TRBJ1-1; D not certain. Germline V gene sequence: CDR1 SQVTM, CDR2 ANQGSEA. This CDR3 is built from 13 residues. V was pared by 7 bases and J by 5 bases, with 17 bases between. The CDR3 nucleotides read TGCAGCGGGCTACGGAGTCAAGGGACTGAAGCTTTCTTT. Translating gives CSGLRSQGTEAFF.

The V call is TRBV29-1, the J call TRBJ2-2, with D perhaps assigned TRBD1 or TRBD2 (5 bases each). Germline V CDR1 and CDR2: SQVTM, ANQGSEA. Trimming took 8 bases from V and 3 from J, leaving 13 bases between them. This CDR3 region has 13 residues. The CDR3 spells CSHTRGDTGELFF. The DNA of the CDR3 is TGCAGCCATACGAGGGGAGACACCGGGGAGCTGTTTTTT.

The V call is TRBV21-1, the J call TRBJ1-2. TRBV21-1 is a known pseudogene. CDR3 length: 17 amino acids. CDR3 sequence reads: CASSPSQNSQDFYGYTF. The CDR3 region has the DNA TGTGCCAGCAGCCCTAGCCAAAACAGTCAAGATTTTTATGGCTACACCTTC.

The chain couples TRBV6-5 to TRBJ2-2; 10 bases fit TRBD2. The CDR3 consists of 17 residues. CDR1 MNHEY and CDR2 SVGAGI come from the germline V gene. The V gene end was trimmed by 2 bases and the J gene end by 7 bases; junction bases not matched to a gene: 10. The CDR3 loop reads CASSYVRAGGPNGELFF. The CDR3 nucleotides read TGTGCCAGCAGTTACGTACGAGCGGGAGGGCCCAACGGGGAGCTGTTTTTT.

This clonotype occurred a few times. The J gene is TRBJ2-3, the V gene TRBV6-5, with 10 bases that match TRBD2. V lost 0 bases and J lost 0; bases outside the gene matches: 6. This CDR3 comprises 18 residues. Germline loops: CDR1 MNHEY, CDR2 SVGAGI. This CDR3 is CASSYSSPSGGSTDTQYF. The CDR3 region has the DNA TGTGCCAGCAGTTACTCGAGTCCTAGCGGGGGTAGCACAGATACGCAGTATTTT.

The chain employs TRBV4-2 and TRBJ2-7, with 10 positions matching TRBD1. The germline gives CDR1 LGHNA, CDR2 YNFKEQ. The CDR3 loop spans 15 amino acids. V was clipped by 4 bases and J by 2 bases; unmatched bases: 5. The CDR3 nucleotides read TGTGCCAGCAGCCCGACGGGACAGGGGACCTACGAGCAGTACGTC. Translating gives CASSPTGQGTYEQYV.

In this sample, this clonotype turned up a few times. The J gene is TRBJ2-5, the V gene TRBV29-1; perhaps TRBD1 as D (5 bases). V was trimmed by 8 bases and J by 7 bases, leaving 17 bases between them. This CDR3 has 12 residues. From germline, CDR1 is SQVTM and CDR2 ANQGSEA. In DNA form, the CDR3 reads TGCAGCAGCCAGGGTCAAGGGGTGACCCAGTACTTC. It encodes CSSQGQGVTQYF.

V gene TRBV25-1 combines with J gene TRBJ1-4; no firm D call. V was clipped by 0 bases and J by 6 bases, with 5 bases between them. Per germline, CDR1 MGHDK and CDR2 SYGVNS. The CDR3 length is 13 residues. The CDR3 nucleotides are TGTGCCAGCAGTGAATATAGAGATGAAAAACTGTTTTTT. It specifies CASSEYRDEKLFF.

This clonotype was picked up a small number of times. Here the CDR3 DNA reads TGTGCCAGCAAGCGGGGGGATGCTTTCTTT. It translates to CASKRGDAFF. The genes are TRBV28 and TRBJ1-1, with D perhaps TRBD1 (5 bases). The CDR3 loop spans 10 amino acids. V was cut by 7 bases and J by 11 bases, with 11 bases left in between. CDR1 is MDHEN, CDR2 SYDVKM, per germline.

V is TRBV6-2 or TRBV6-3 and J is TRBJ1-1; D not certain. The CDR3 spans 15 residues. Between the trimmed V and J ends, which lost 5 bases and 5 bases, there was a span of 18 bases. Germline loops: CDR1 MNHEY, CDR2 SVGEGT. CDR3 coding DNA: TGTGCCAGCAGTCATTCCGCAGGAACCGGAACTGAAGCTTTCTTT. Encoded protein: CASSHSAGTGTEAFF.

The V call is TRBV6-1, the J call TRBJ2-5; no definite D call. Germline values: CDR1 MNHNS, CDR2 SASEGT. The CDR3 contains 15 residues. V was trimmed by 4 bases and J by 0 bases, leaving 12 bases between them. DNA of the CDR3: TGTGCCAGCAGTGGGGGAAGACTGTACCAAGAGACCCAGTACTTC. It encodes CASSGGRLYQETQYF.

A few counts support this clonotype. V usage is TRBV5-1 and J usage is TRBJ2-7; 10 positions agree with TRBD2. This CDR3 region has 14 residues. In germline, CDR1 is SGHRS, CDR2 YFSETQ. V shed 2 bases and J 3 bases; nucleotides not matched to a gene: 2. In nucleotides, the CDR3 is TGCGCCAGCAGCTTTAGCGGGAGGAACTACGAGCAGTACGTC. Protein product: CASSFSGRNYEQYV.

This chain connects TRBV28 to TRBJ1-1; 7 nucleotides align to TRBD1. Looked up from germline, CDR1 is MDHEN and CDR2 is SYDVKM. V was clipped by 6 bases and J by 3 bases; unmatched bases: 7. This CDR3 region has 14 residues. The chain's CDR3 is CASRGTGAHTEAFF. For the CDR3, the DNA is TGTGCCAGCAGGGGCACAGGGGCCCACACTGAAGCTTTCTTT.

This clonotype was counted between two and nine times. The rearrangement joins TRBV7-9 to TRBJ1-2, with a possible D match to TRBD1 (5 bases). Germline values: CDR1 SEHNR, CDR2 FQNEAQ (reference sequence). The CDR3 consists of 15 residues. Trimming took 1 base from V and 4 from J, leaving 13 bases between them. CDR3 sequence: CASSLGQSRSYGYTF. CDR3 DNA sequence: TGTGCCAGCAGCTTAGGACAGTCAAGGAGCTATGGCTACACCTTC.

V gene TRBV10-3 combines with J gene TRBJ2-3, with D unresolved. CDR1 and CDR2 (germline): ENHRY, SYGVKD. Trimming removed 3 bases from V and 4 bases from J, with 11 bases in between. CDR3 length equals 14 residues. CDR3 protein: CAISDVHEADTQYF. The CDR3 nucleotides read TGTGCCATCAGTGACGTTCACGAGGCAGATACGCAGTATTTT.

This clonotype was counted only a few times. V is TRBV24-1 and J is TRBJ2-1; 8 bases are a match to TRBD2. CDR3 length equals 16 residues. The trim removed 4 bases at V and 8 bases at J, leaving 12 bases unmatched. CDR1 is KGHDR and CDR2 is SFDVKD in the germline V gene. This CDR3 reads CATSDRTSGGGDEQFF. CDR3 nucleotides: TGTGCCACCAGTGACCGAACTAGCGGAGGGGGGGATGAGCAGTTCTTC.

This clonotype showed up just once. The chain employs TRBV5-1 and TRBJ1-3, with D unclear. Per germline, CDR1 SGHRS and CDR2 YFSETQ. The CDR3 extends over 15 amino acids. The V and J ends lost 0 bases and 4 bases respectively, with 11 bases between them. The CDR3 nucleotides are TGCGCCAGCAGCTTGGGTGAGGTTTACGGAAACACCATATATTTT. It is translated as CASSLGEVYGNTIYF.

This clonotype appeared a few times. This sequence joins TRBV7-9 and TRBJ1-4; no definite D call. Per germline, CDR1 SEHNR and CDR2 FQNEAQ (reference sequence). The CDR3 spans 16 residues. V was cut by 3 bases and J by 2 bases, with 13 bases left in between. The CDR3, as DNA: TGTGCCAGCAGCTTGGTATCGGGGAGCACTAATGAAAAACTGTTTTTT. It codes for CASSLVSGSTNEKLFF. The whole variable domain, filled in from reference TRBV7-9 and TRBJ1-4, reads DTGVSQNPRHKITKRGQNVTFRCDPISEHNRLYWYRQTLGQGPEFLTYFQNEAQLEKSRLLSDRFSAERPKGSFSTLEIQRTEQGDSAMYLCASSLVSGSTNEKLFFGSGTQLSVL.